These 25 T cell receptor beta chains were all obtained from the same sample, sequenced in a study of blood T cell repertoires in COVID-19. Clones were read by immunoSEQ multiplex PCR, and TCRdb kept only the in-frame ones, dropping some. The table includes approximately 130,000 clones, roughly 85% detected once. Sequenced: peripheral blood. Source of these receptors: a human donor in a cohort sampled during active COVID-19.

The J gene is TRBJ2-3, the V gene TRBV28, with D perhaps TRBD1 (6 bases). V was trimmed by 3 bases and J by 2 bases, leaving 9 bases between them. The CDR3 loop spans 14 amino acids. CDR1 MDHEN and CDR2 SYDVKM come from the germline V gene. The DNA for the CDR3 is TGTGCCAGCAGTTTTGGACAGATCACAGATACGCAGTATTTT. Amino acids: CASSFGQITDTQYF.

V usage is TRBV3-1 (or the pseudogene TRBV3-2) and J usage is TRBJ2-2; D is uncertain. The CDR3 is 16 residues long. In germline, CDR1 is LGHDT, CDR2 YNNKEL (reference sequence). Trimming took 4 bases from V and 7 from J, leaving 19 bases between them. The CDR3 DNA follows: TGTGCCAGCAGCCCCGCAACCCCCCTATTTGACGGGGAGCTGTTTTTT. It translates to CASSPATPLFDGELFF.

The V call is TRBV5-1, the J call TRBJ1-6, with D uncertain. This CDR3 contains 13 residues. CDR1 SGHRS and CDR2 YFSETQ come from the germline V gene. V was trimmed by 0 bases and J by 10 bases, leaving 8 bases between them. CDR3 nucleotides: TGCGCCAGCAGCTTGGCAACGGGGTCACCCCTCCACTTT. It is translated as CASSLATGSPLHF.

The chain carries TRBV29-1 and TRBJ1-1, with no clear D. V shed 6 bases and J shed 8 bases, with 19 bases lying between them. CDR3 length: 13 residues. Germline assignment: CDR1 SQVTM and CDR2 ANQGSEA. This CDR3 is CSVQAVPGSEAFF. DNA for the CDR3: TGCAGCGTCCAGGCCGTTCCGGGGTCGGAAGCTTTCTTT.

This chain connects TRBV2 to TRBJ1-5, with 7 bases identical to TRBD1. Germline CDR1 SNHLY, CDR2 FYNNEI. This CDR3 comprises 16 residues. After removal of 0 bases from V and 6 bases from J, the junction contained 8 bases not matched to a gene. CDR3 in amino acids: CASSEAADREGQPQHF. The CDR3 DNA follows: TGTGCCAGCAGTGAAGCGGCCGACAGGGAAGGTCAGCCCCAGCATTTT.

This chain links TRBV30 with TRBJ1-4; D is ambiguous. The CDR3 length is 15 residues. Trimming pared 2 bases from V and 3 bases from J, leaving 13 bases between. CDR1 is GTSNPN and CDR2 is SVGIG in the germline V gene (reference sequence). CDR3 amino acids: CAWSTELSPNEKLFF. CDR3 nucleotide sequence: TGTGCCTGGAGTACTGAGCTCTCCCCTAATGAAAAACTGTTTTTT.

The chain joins TRBV5-4 to TRBJ2-1; D unresolved. The germline V gene has CDR1 SGHNT and CDR2 YYREEE (reference sequence). The CDR3 extends over 13 amino acids. V dropped 2 bases and J dropped 9 bases, with 12 bases sitting between them. CDR3 amino acids: CASSFGPRVEQFF. The CDR3 coding sequence is TGTGCCAGCAGCTTCGGCCCCCGGGTTGAGCAGTTCTTC.

This clone was seen just once. The chain recombines TRBV11-2 with TRBJ1-1; D is ambiguous. The CDR3 length is 14 residues. V was shortened by 3 bases and J by 1 base, with 9 bases between the two germline ends. The germline gives CDR1 SGHAT, CDR2 FQNNGV. In DNA, the CDR3 is TGTGCCAGCAGCTTTGAGTTAAAGAACACTGAAGCTTTCTTT. Translation gives CASSFELKNTEAFF.

The chain couples TRBV5-1 to TRBJ2-5; D gene unclear. Germline CDR1 SGHRS, CDR2 YFSETQ. The CDR3 totals 13 residues. The germline V and J ends were trimmed by 1 base and 1 base, with 5 bases remaining between them. CDR3 residues: CASSLKPQETQYF. The DNA of the CDR3 is TGCGCCAGCAGCTTGAAGCCCCAAGAGACCCAGTACTTC.

The rearrangement joins TRBV6-5 to TRBJ1-2, with D possibly being TRBD1 (5 bases). This CDR3 has 13 amino acids. Germline lookup yields CDR1 MNHEY and CDR2 SVGAGI. V was cut by 8 bases and J by 2 bases, with 12 bases left in between. Here the CDR3 reads CASSGDSNYGYTF. CDR3 in DNA: TGTGCCAGCTCCGGTGACAGCAACTATGGCTACACCTTC.

The chain employs TRBV5-4 and TRBJ1-2; 9 bases are a match to TRBD1. Germline assignment: CDR1 SGHNT and CDR2 YYREEE (reference sequence). This CDR3 has 14 amino acids. Trimming cost V 9 bases and J 5 bases; bases outside gene matches: 11. CDR3 amino acids: CATKPGQGFYGYTF. CDR3 in DNA: TGTGCCACCAAACCGGGACAGGGCTTTTATGGCTACACCTTC.

The sample holds a few counts of this clone. This chain links TRBV7-9 with TRBJ2-7; 7 positions match TRBD1. The V and J ends lost 5 bases and 2 bases, in that order; junction bases with no gene match: 9. The CDR3 has 15 amino acids. CDR1 and CDR2 (germline): SEHNR, FQNEAQ (reference sequence). CDR3 DNA sequence: TGTGCCAGCAGCCTCCGGGACAGCAGTCCCTACGAGCAGTACTTC. Translation: CASSLRDSSPYEQYF.

The rearrangement uses TRBV5-1 and TRBJ2-5; 10 bases are a match to TRBD2. V lost 6 bases to trimming and J lost 3 bases; unmatched junction nucleotides: 5. Germline values: CDR1 SGHRS, CDR2 YFSETQ. This CDR3 spans 14 amino acids. CDR3 coding DNA: TGCGCCAGCATCAGCGGGGGGGCCGAAGAGACCCAGTACTTC. Amino acid sequence: CASISGGAEETQYF.

The genes are TRBV5-4 and TRBJ1-1, with 8 bases aligning to TRBD1. The CDR3 covers 16 residues. Trimming at V came to 6 bases and at J to 1 base, leaving 11 bases not matched to a gene. CDR1 and CDR2 (germline): SGHNT, YYREEE (reference sequence). The CDR3 sequence: CASTKTGAGRNTEAFF. The CDR3 DNA is TGTGCCAGCACAAAGACAGGGGCGGGTAGGAACACTGAAGCTTTCTTT.

V is TRBV6-4 and J is TRBJ2-1; perhaps TRBD1 as D (5 bases). In germline, CDR1 is MRHNA, CDR2 SNTAGT. V lost 0 bases and J lost 0, with 9 bases in between. This CDR3 contains 16 residues. The CDR3 DNA reads TGTGCCAGCAGTGACTCGTCCAGGGTCTCCTACAATGAGCAGTTCTTC. Translating it yields CASSDSSRVSYNEQFF.

The chain is built from TRBV11-3 and TRBJ2-3; 7 nucleotides match TRBD1. Germline assignment: CDR1 SGHNT and CDR2 YENEEA. The CDR3 is 17 amino acids. The V and J ends lost 4 bases and 0 bases, in that order; junction bases with no gene match: 10. The CDR3 nucleotides are TGTGCCAGCAGCTCTAACAGGGGCCTAATCAGCACAGATACGCAGTATTTT. Translated: CASSSNRGLISTDTQYF.

In DNA, the CDR3 is TGTGCCAGCAGCACCCGACAGGCCTACTACGAGCAGTACGTC. Protein: CASSTRQAYYEQYV. The chain is built from TRBV21-1 and TRBJ2-7; the table's D gene call, TRBD1, was not cross checked with the DNA. TRBV21-1 is a listed pseudogene. This CDR3 comprises 14 residues.

This chain connects TRBV9 to TRBJ1-2; 7 bases are a match to TRBD1. CDR3 size: 14 residues. Germline CDR1 reads SGDLS; CDR2 reads YYNGEE. V trimming: 4 bases; J trimming: 7 bases; junction bases outside the gene matches: 10. The CDR3 spells CASSPRTGPSGYTF. The CDR3 DNA is TGTGCCAGCAGCCCCAGGACAGGCCCGAGTGGCTACACCTTC.

V is TRBV3-1 (or the pseudogene TRBV3-2) and J is TRBJ2-7, with 11 nucleotides matching TRBD1. V gave up 2 bases and J gave up 4 bases; unmatched junction bases: 4. This CDR3 spans 15 amino acids. Germline V lookup: CDR1 LGHDT, CDR2 YNNKEL (reference sequence). CDR3 in amino acids: CASSQYGQGAYEQYF. CDR3 coding DNA: TGTGCCAGCAGCCAATATGGACAGGGGGCTTACGAGCAGTACTTC.

The genes are TRBV7-2 and TRBJ1-6; TRBD1 aligns across 8 bases. In germline, CDR1 is SGHTA, CDR2 FQGNSA. This CDR3 contains 15 residues. Trimming took 4 bases from V and 10 from J; bases not matched to a gene: 9. The CDR3 is CASSYSTGGKSPLHF. DNA for the CDR3: TGTGCCAGCAGCTACAGTACAGGGGGAAAATCACCCCTCCACTTT.

The chain carries TRBV2 and TRBJ2-2, with 16 bases fitting TRBD2. Unmatched junction bases numbered 5, after V lost 6 bases and J lost 4 bases. The CDR3 covers 17 residues. Germline lookup yields CDR1 SNHLY and CDR2 FYNNEI. The CDR3 nucleotides are TGTGCCAGCAGCGGGACTAGCGGGGGGGCGGCCACCGGGGAGCTGTTTTTT. This encodes CASSGTSGGAATGELFF.

This chain uses TRBV6-5 with TRBJ1-6; 9 positions agree with TRBD1. CDR3 size: 15 residues. Germline CDR1 and CDR2: MNHEY and SVGAGI. V dropped 6 bases and J dropped 7; count of bases not matched to a gene: 7. For the CDR3, the DNA is TGTGCCAGCAGGTCCTTCGGGACAGGGAATTCACCCCTCCACTTT. It specifies CASRSFGTGNSPLHF.

This chain connects TRBV3-1 (or the pseudogene TRBV3-2) to TRBJ2-7; D ambiguous. Trimming took 8 bases from V and 7 from J, leaving 6 bases between them. Per germline, CDR1 LGHDT and CDR2 YNNKEL (reference sequence). The CDR3 spans 9 residues. DNA of the CDR3: TGTGCCAGCTGCGATGAGCAGTACTTC. It specifies CASCDEQYF.

This sequence joins TRBV19 and TRBJ2-3, with D possibly TRBD1 on 5 matching bases. The germline V gene has CDR1 LNHDA and CDR2 SQIVND (reference sequence). Trimming took 6 bases from V and 4 from J, leaving 14 bases between them. The CDR3 is made up of 14 amino acids. CDR3 sequence: CASSQSRGSDTQYF. In DNA, the CDR3 is TGTGCCAGTAGCCAATCTAGGGGTTCAGATACGCAGTATTTT.

The chain combines TRBV11-2 with TRBJ2-2; 12 bases map to TRBD2. CDR3 size: 15 residues. With V trimmed by 4 bases and J by 3 bases, 0 bases remained unmatched. CDR1 is SGHAT, CDR2 FQNNGV, per germline. CDR3 nucleotide sequence: TGTGCCAGCAGCTGGACTAGCGGGGACACCGGGGAGCTGTTTTTT. This codes for CASSWTSGDTGELFF. Full variable domain (missing parts from reference TRBV11-2 and TRBJ2-2): EAGVAQSPRYKIIEKRQSVAFWCNPISGHATLYWYQQILGQGPKLLIQFQNNGVVDDSQLPKDRFSAERLKGVDSTLKIQPAKLEDSAVYLCASSWTSGDTGELFFGEGSRLTVL.